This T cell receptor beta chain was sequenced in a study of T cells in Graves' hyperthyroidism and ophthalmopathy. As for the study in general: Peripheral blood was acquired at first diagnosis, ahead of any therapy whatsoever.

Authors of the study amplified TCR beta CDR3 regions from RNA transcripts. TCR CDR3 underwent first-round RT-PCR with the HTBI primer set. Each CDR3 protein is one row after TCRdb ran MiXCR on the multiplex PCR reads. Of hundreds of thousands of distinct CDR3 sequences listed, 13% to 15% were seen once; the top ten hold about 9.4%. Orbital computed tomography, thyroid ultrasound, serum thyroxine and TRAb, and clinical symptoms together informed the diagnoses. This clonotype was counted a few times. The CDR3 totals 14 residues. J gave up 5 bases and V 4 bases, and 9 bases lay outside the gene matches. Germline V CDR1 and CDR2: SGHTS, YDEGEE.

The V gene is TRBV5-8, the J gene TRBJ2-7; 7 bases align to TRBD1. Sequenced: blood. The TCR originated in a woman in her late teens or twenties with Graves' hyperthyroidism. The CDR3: CASSPRQGRHEQYF. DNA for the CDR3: TGTGCCAGCAGCCCAAGACAGGGCCGCCACGAGCAGTACTTC.